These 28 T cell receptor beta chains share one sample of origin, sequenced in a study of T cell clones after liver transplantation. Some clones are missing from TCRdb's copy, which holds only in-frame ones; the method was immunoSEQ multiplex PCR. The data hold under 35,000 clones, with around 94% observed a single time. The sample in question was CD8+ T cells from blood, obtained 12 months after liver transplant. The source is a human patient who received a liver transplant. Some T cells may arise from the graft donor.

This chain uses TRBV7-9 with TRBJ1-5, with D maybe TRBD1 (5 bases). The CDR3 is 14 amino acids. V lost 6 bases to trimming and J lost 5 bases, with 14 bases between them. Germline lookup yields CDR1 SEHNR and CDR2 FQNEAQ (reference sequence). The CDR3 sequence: CASSRGSQYQPQHF. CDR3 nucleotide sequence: TGTGCCAGCAGTAGGGGTTCTCAGTATCAGCCCCAGCATTTT.

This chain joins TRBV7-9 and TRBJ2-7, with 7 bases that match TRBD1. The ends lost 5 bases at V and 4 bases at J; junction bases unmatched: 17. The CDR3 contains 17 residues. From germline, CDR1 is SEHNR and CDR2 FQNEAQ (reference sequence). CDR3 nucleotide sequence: TGTGCCAGCAGCCCACGGCCGGGACAGCGCTTTACTTACGAGCAGTACTTC. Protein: CASSPRPGQRFTYEQYF.

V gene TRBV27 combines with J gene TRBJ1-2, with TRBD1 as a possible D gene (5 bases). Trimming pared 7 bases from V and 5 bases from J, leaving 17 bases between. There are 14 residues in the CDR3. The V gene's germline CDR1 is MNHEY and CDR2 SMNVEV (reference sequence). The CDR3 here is CASKVYGGDYGYTF. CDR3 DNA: TGTGCCAGCAAGGTGTATGGGGGGGATTATGGCTACACCTTC.

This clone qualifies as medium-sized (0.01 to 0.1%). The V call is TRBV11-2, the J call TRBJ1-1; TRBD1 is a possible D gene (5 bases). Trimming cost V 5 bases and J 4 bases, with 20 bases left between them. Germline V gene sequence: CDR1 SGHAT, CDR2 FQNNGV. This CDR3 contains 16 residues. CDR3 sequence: CASSLPMGDPRTEAFF. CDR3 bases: TGTGCCAGCAGCCTTCCCATGGGGGATCCGCGCACTGAAGCTTTCTTT.

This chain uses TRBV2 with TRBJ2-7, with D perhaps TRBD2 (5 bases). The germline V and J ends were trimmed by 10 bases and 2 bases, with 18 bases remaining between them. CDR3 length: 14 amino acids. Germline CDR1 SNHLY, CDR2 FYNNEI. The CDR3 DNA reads TGTGCCACCAAGACCCTCCCCGGGGCCTACGAGCAGTACTTC. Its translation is CATKTLPGAYEQYF.

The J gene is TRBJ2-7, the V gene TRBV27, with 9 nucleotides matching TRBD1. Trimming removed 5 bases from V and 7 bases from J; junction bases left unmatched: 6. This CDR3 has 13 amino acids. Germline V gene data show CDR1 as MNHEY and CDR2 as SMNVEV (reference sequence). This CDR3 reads CASSPGTGYEQYF. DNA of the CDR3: TGTGCCAGCAGTCCGGGGACAGGGTATGAGCAGTACTTC.

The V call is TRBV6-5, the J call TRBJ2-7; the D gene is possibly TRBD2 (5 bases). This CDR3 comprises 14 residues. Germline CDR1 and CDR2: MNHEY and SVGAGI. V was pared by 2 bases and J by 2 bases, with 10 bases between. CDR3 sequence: CASSYRGITYEQYF. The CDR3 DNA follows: TGTGCCAGCAGTTACCGGGGAATCACCTACGAGCAGTACTTC.

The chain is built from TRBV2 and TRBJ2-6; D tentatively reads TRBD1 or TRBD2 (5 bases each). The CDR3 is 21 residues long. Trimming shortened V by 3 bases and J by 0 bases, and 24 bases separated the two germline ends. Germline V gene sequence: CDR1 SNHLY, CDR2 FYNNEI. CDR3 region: CASSDSGDGGRPSSGANVLTF. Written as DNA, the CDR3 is TGTGCCAGCAGTGATTCCGGGGACGGAGGTCGTCCTAGCTCTGGGGCCAACGTCCTGACTTTC.

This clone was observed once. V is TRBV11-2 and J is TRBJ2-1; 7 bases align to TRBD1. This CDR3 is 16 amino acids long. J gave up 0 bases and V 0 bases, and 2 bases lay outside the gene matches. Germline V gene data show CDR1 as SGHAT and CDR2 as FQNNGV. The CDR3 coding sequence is TGTGCCAGCAGCTTAGATGCAGGGGGCTCCTACAATGAGCAGTTCTTC. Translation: CASSLDAGGSYNEQFF.

CDR3 DNA sequence: TGTGCCAGCAGCTTATTAGCGGGAAACACCGGGGAGCTGTTTTTT. It encodes CASSLLAGNTGELFF. The chain couples TRBV11-3 to TRBJ2-2, with 8 positions matching TRBD2. Germline V gene sequence: CDR1 SGHNT, CDR2 YENEEA. The CDR3 is 15 residues long. After removal of 2 bases from V and 2 bases from J, the junction contained 1 base not matched to a gene.

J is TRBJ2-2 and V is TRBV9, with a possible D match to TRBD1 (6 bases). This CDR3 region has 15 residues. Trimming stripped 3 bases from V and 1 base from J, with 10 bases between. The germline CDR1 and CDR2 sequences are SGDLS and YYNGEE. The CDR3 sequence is CASSGQGQNTGELFF. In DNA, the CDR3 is TGTGCCAGCAGCGGGCAGGGACAGAACACCGGGGAGCTGTTTTTT.

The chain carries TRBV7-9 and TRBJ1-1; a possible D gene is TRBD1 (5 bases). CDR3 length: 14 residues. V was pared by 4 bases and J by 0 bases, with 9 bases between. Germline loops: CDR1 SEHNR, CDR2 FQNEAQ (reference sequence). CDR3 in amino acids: CASSSQGLNTEAFF. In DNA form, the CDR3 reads TGTGCCAGCAGCTCTCAGGGTCTGAACACTGAAGCTTTCTTT.

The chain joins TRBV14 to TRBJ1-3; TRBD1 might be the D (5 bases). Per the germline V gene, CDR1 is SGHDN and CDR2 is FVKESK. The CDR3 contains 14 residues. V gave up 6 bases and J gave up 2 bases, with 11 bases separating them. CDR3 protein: CASRPGTAGNTIYF. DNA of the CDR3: TGTGCCAGCAGGCCAGGGACGGCTGGAAACACCATATATTTT.

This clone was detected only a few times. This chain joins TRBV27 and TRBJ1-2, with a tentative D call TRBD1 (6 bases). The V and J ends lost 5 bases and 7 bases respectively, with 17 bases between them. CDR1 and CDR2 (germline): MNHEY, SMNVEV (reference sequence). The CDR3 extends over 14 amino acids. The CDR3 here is CASSLQGPRGGYTF. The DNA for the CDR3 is TGTGCCAGCAGTCTGCAGGGGCCCAGAGGTGGCTACACCTTC.

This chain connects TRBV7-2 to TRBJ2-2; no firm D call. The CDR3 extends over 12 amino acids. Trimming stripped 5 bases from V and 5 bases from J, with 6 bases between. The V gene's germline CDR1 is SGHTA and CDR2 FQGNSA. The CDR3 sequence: CASSPYTGELFF. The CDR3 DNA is TGTGCCAGCAGCCCCTATACCGGGGAGCTGTTTTTT. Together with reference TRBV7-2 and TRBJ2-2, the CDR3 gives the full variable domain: GAGVSQSPSNKVTEKGKDVELRCDPISGHTALYWYRQSLGQGLEFLIYFQGNSAPDKSGLPSDRFSAERTGGSVSTLTIQRTQQEDSAVYLCASSPYTGELFFGEGSRLTVL.

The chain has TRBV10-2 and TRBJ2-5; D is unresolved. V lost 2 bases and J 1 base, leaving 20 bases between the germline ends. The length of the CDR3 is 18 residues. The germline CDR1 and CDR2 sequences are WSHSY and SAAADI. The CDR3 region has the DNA TGCGCCAGCAGTGAGCTATCCCCCAGAACAGATACCCAAGAGACCCAGTACTTC. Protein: CASSELSPRTDTQETQYF.

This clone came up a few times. The CDR3 is CASSGLGRTDTQYF. CDR3 nucleotide sequence: TGTGCCAGCAGCGGACTAGGGCGCACAGATACGCAGTATTTT. The chain carries TRBV9 and TRBJ2-3, with a weak D call TRBD2 (6 bases). The V end lost 3 bases, the J end lost 1 base, and 9 bases lay between the germline ends. The V gene's germline CDR1 is SGDLS and CDR2 YYNGEE. The CDR3 consists of 14 residues. The full variable domain, with the rest looked up from reference TRBV9 and TRBJ2-3, is DSGVTQTPKHLITATGQRVTLRCSPRSGDLSVYWYQQSLDQGLQFLIQYYNGEERAKGNILERFSAQQFPDLHSELNLSSLELGDSALYFCASSGLGRTDTQYFGPGTRLTVL.

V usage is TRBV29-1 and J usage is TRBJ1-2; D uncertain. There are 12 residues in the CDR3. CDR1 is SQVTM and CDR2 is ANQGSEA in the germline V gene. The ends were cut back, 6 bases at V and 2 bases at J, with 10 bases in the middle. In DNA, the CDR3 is TGCAGCGTCCCGGGAGGGAACTATGGCTACACCTTC. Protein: CSVPGGNYGYTF. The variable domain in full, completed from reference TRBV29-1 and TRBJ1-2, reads SAVISQKPSRDICQRGTSLTIQCQVDSQVTMMFWYRQQPGQSLTLIATANQGSEATYESGFVIDKFPISRPNLTFSTLTVSNMSPEDSSIYLCSVPGGNYGYTFGSGTRLTVV.

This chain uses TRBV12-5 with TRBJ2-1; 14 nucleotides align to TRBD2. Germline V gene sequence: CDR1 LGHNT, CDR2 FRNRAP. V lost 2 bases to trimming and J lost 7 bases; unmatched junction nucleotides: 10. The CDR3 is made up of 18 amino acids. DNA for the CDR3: TGTGCTAGTGGTTTGCCACCGGGGACTAGCGGGAGAGGAAATGAGCAGTTCTTC. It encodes CASGLPPGTSGRGNEQFF.

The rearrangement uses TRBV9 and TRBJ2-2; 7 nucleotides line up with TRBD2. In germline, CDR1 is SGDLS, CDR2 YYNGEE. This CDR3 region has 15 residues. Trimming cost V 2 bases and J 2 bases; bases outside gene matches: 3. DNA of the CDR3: TGTGCCAGCAGCGTGTCTAGCGGCAACACCGGGGAGCTGTTTTTT. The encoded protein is CASSVSSGNTGELFF.

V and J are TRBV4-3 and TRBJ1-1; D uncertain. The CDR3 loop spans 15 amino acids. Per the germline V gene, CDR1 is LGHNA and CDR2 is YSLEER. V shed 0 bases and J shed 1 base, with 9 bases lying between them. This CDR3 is CASSQDRLGNTEAFF. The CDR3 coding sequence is TGCGCCAGCAGCCAAGATCGATTGGGGAACACTGAAGCTTTCTTT.

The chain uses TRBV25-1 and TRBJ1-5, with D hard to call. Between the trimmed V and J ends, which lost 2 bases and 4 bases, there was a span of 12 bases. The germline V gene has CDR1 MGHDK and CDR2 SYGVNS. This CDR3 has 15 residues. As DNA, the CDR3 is TGTGCCAGCAGTGAAAAGGGAAATCCTAATCAGCCCCAGCATTTT. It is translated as CASSEKGNPNQPQHF.

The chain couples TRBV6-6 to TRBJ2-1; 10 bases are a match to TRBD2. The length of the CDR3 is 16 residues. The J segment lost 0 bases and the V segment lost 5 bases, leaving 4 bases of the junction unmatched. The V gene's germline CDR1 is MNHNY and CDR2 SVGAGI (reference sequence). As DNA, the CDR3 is TGTGCCAGCAGTGCGCTAGCGGGAGTCTCCTACAATGAGCAGTTCTTC. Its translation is CASSALAGVSYNEQFF.

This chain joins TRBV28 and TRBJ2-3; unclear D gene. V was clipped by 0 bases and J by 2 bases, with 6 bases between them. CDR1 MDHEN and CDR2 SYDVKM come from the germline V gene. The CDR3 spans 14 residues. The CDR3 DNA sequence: TGTGCCAGCAGTTTATGGTTTGACACAGATACGCAGTATTTT. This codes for CASSLWFDTDTQYF.

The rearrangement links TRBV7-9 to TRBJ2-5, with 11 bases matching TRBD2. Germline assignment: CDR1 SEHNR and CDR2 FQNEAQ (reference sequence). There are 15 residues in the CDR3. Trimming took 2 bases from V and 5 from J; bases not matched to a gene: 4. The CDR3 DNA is TGTGCCAGCAGCTTAACTAGCGGGAGAGGGGAGACCCAGTACTTC. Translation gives CASSLTSGRGETQYF.

CDR3 DNA: TGTGCCAGCAGCGTAGGGTGGGGTGGACTTCGATACAATGAGCAGTTCTTC. Protein: CASSVGWGGLRYNEQFF. V gene TRBV9 combines with J gene TRBJ2-1; possibly TRBD2 for D (5 bases). V dropped 0 bases and J dropped 4 bases, with 17 bases sitting between them. Germline assignment: CDR1 SGDLS and CDR2 YYNGEE. This CDR3 comprises 17 residues.

The CDR3 here is CASSLSPRGTYNEQFF. For the CDR3, the DNA is TGTGCCAGCAGTTTATCTCCGCGAGGGACCTACAATGAGCAGTTCTTC. The chain uses TRBV27 and TRBJ2-1, with D perhaps TRBD2 (5 bases). Trimming shortened V by 0 bases and J by 2 bases, and 11 bases separated the two germline ends. The CDR3 loop spans 16 amino acids. Germline loops: CDR1 MNHEY, CDR2 SMNVEV (reference sequence).

In DNA, the CDR3 is TGTGCCAGCAGCGAAGGGGGAGCCAATCAGCCCCAGCATTTT. Residues: CASSEGGANQPQHF. The gene calls are TRBV7-2 and TRBJ1-5, with a tentative D call TRBD1 (6 bases). Germline V CDR1 and CDR2: SGHTA, FQGNSA. V was pared by 5 bases and J by 3 bases, with 11 bases between. CDR3 length: 14 amino acids. The variable domain in full, completed from reference TRBV7-2 and TRBJ1-5, reads GAGVSQSPSNKVTEKGKDVELRCDPISGHTALYWYRQSLGQGLEFLIYFQGNSAPDKSGLPSDRFSAERTGGSVSTLTIQRTQQEDSAVYLCASSEGGANQPQHFGDGTRLSIL.